These 11 T cell receptor beta chains were all obtained from the same sample, sequenced in a study of T cells in localized non-small cell lung cancer. Clones were sequenced by immunoSEQ multiplex PCR, and TCRdb holds only the in-frame ones, with some missing. The sample has about 28,000 clones; around 93% are singletons. Sequenced material: peripheral blood, taken before any cancer treatment. The receptors here all came from a female donor older than 55 with stage I lung adenocarcinoma.

A word on this clone: Other DNA sequences in this specimen translate into the identical CDR3. J is TRBJ1-5 and V is TRBV5-8, with a possible D match to TRBD1 (6 bases). Germline CDR1 and CDR2: SGHTS and YDEGEE. This CDR3 is built from 13 residues. V shed 0 bases and J shed 7 bases, with 8 bases lying between them. The CDR3 DNA reads TGTGCCAGCAGCTTGGACAGGGACCAGCCCCAGCATTTT. This codes for CASSLDRDQPQHF.

The chain links TRBV30 to TRBJ1-4; D may be TRBD1 (6 bases). There are 14 residues in the CDR3. Per the germline V gene, CDR1 is GTSNPN and CDR2 is SVGIG (reference sequence). Between the trimmed V and J ends, which lost 0 bases and 7 bases, there was a span of 12 bases. The CDR3 DNA sequence: TGTGCCTGGAGTGTTCGGGGGGCGGGTGAAAAACTGTTTTTT. Translating gives CAWSVRGAGEKLFF.

V is TRBV11-2 and J is TRBJ1-5, with D tentatively TRBD1 (5 bases). CDR3 size: 14 residues. V dropped 1 base and J dropped 4 bases, with 8 bases sitting between them. From germline, CDR1 is SGHAT and CDR2 FQNNGV. The CDR3 nucleotides are TGTGCCAGCAGCTTAGGGGAGGGGAATCAGCCCCAGCATTTT. This translates into CASSLGEGNQPQHF.

This rearrangement joins TRBV6-1 to TRBJ1-2, with a weak D call TRBD1 (6 bases). Per the germline V gene, CDR1 is MNHNS and CDR2 is SASEGT. The ends were cut back, 4 bases at V and 8 bases at J, with 23 bases in the middle. The CDR3 runs 16 residues. The CDR3 sequence: CASSGGGVTHAGGYTF. The CDR3 DNA sequence: TGTGCCAGCAGTGGAGGGGGGGTGACGCATGCCGGGGGCTACACCTTC.

The chain combines TRBV28 with TRBJ2-1; the match to TRBD2 covers 16 bases. V shed 11 bases and J 5 bases; nucleotides not matched to a gene: 9. Per germline, CDR1 MDHEN and CDR2 SYDVKM. The length of the CDR3 is 16 residues. The CDR3 protein is CAGGTSGRGRNNEQFF. The CDR3 coding sequence is TGTGCCGGCGGGACTAGCGGGAGGGGTAGGAACAATGAGCAGTTCTTC.

This clone was detected only once. The chain recombines TRBV4-1 with TRBJ1-5, with 7 bases that match TRBD1. The CDR3 contains 15 residues. The V gene's germline CDR1 is MGHRA and CDR2 YSYEKL. V trimming: 5 bases; J trimming: 4 bases; junction bases outside the gene matches: 8. CDR3 DNA sequence: TGCGCCAGCAGCTCAAGGGGGCCAGTGAATCAGCCCCAGCATTTT. This encodes CASSSRGPVNQPQHF.

V is TRBV9 and J is TRBJ2-1, with unresolved D. The germline V and J ends were trimmed by 3 bases and 4 bases, with 14 bases remaining between them. Germline V gene lookup returns CDR1 SGDLS and CDR2 YYNGEE. CDR3 size: 15 residues. The CDR3 spells CASSDPLSTYNEQFF. CDR3 bases: TGTGCCAGCAGCGACCCTCTATCGACATACAATGAGCAGTTCTTC.

The rearrangement links TRBV30 to TRBJ1-5; the D is unclear. Between the trimmed V and J ends, which lost 2 bases and 3 bases, there was a span of 8 bases. The CDR3 is 13 residues long. In germline, CDR1 is GTSNPN, CDR2 SVGIG (reference sequence). CDR3 protein: CAWSFGLNQPQHF. CDR3 coding DNA: TGTGCCTGGAGTTTCGGGCTCAATCAGCCCCAGCATTTT.

The V gene is TRBV7-9, the J gene TRBJ1-4; 8 bases fit TRBD1. CDR1 is SEHNR and CDR2 is FQNEAQ in the germline V gene (reference sequence). Germline trimming cut 0 bases from V and 6 bases from J; bases unmatched to any gene: 9. The CDR3 loop spans 17 amino acids. The CDR3 bases are TGTGCCAGCAGCTTAGCGGGGACAGGAGGAGGCTATGAAAAACTGTTTTTT. Its protein is CASSLAGTGGGYEKLFF.

V gene TRBV7-2 combines with J gene TRBJ2-1, with D perhaps given as TRBD1 or TRBD2 (5 bases each). The length of the CDR3 is 15 residues. Trimming cost V 5 bases and J 5 bases, with 16 bases left between them. Germline V gene data show CDR1 as SGHTA and CDR2 as FQGNSA. The CDR3 sequence: CASSDGTQIHNEQFF. DNA of the CDR3: TGTGCCAGCAGCGATGGGACCCAAATTCACAATGAGCAGTTCTTC.

The chain combines TRBV27 with TRBJ2-7; perhaps TRBD1 as D (5 bases). Per germline, CDR1 MNHEY and CDR2 SMNVEV (reference sequence). The CDR3 has 14 residues. V dropped 2 bases and J dropped 4 bases, with 12 bases sitting between them. CDR3 sequence reads: CASSLMQGSYEQYF. DNA for the CDR3: TGTGCCAGCAGTTTAATGCAGGGATCGTACGAGCAGTACTTC.